This T cell receptor beta chain came from a study of cytomegalovirus exposure and HLA in healthy donors. 13 Jbeta primers and 60 Vbeta primers were used for the PCR. Measured with immunoSEQ multiplex PCR; TCRdb has only the in-frame clones, and not every one. Of approximately 160,000 clones listed, 65% to 85% are singletons. This clone was picked up one time. V lost 5 bases to trimming and J lost 5 bases, with 13 bases between them. The CDR3 is made up of 13 amino acids. Germline assignment: CDR1 PRHDT and CDR2 FYEKMQ (reference sequence). The receptor was derived from a woman younger than 30 in good health and CMV-seronegative. The V call is TRBV13, the J call TRBJ2-7, with D possibly being TRBD2 (5 bases). Sequences were obtained from PBMCs. The CDR3 bases are TGTGCCAGCAGCCAAGGACTCCCCAACGAGCAGTACTTC. This translates into CASSQGLPNEQYF. The variable domain in full, completed from reference TRBV13 and TRBJ2-7, reads AAGVIQSPRHLIKEKRETATLKCYPIPRHDTVYWYQQGPGQDPQFLISFYEKMQSDKGSIPDRFSAQQFSDYHSELNMSSLELGDSALYFCASSQGLPNEQYFGPGTRLTVT.